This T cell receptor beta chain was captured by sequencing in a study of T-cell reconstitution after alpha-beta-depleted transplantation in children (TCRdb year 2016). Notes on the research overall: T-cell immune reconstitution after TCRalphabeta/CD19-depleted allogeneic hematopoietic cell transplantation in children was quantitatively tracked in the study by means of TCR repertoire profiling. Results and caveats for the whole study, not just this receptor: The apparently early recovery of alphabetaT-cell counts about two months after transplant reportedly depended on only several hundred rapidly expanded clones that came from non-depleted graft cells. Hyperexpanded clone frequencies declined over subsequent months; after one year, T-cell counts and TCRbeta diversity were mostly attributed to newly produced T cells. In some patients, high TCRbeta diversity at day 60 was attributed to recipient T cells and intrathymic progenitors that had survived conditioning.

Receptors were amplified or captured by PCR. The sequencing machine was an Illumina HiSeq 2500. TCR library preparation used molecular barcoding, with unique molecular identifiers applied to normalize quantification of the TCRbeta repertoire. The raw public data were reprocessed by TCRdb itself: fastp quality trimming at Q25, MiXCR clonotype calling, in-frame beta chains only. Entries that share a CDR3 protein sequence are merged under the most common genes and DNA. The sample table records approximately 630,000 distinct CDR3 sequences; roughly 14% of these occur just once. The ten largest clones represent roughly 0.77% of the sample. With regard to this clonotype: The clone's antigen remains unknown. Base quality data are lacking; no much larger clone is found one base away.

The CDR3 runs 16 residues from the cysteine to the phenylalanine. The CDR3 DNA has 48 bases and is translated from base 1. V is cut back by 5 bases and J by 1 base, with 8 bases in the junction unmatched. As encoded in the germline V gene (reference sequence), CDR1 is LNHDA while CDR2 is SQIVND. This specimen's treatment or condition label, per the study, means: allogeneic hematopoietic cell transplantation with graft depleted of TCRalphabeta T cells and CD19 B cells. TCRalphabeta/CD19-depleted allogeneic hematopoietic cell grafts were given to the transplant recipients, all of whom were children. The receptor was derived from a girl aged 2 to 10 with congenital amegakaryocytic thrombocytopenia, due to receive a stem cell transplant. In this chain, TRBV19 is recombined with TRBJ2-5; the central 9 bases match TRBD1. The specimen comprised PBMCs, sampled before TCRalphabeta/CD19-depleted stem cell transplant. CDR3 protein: CASSQHRGPIQETQYF. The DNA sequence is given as TGTGCCAGTAGTCAACACAGGGGGCCTATCCAAGAGACCCAGTACTTC.